The 15 T cell receptor beta chains below come from one sample, sequenced in a study of cytomegalovirus exposure and HLA in healthy donors. PCR was performed using 60 Vbeta and 13 Jbeta primers. Generated by immunoSEQ multiplex PCR, the TCRdb table keeps only in-frame clones and is missing some. The data show around 67,000 clones, with about 61% seen just once and over 2.5% held by the top ten. The sequencing input was PBMCs. These receptors were obtained from a woman aged 45-60 years in good health and CMV-seronegative.

The CDR3 coding sequence is TGTGCCAGCAGCTTATCGGGGACAGGGTGGGATGAGCAGTTCTTC. Protein sequence: CASSLSGTGWDEQFF. The rearrangement links TRBV7-2 to TRBJ2-1, with 9 bases lining up with TRBD1. The V gene end was trimmed by 2 bases and the J gene end by 8 bases; junction bases not matched to a gene: 7. Germline values: CDR1 SGHTA, CDR2 FQGNSA. The CDR3 has 15 residues.

In regard to this clone: One end of the junction fails to match germline, which may point to a read error. J is TRBJ1-4 and V is TRBV7-9, with 7 bases aligning to TRBD1. In germline, CDR1 is SEHNR, CDR2 FQNEAQ (reference sequence). CDR3 length: 13 amino acids. Here the CDR3 reads CSSSFDRAEKLFF. DNA for the CDR3: TGTTCCAGCAGCTTTGACAGGGCGGAAAAACTGTTTTTT.

This clone occurred a few times. The chain combines TRBV18 with TRBJ1-4; possible D gene TRBD1, 5 bases. From germline, CDR1 is KGHSH and CDR2 LQKENI. This CDR3 is built from 16 residues. V shed 4 bases and J shed 5 bases, with 17 bases lying between them. The DNA for the CDR3 is TGTGCCAGCTCACAGGGGTCCCCCATCTCAAATGAAAAACTGTTTTTT. Its translation: CASSQGSPISNEKLFF. The whole variable domain, filled in from reference TRBV18 and TRBJ1-4, reads NAGVMQNPRHLVRRRGQEARLRCSPMKGHSHVYWYRQLPEEGLKFMVYLQKENIIDESGMPKERFSAEFPKEGPSILRIQQVVRGDSAAYFCASSQGSPISNEKLFFGSGTQLSVL.

In regard to this clone: One junction end does not reproduce the germline sequence, and a read error may be involved. The chain employs TRBV7-9 and TRBJ1-5; weak D call: TRBD1 (5 bases). The germline V gene encodes CDR1 SEHNR and CDR2 FQNEAQ (reference sequence). The length of the CDR3 is 16 residues. The CDR3 DNA sequence: TGTTCCAGCAGCTTAGCGAGGGGCGGGGGTGATCAGCCCCAGCATTTT. It codes for CSSSLARGGGDQPQHF.

This chain links TRBV18 with TRBJ1-5; 8 bases are a match to TRBD1. This CDR3 region has 15 residues. Trimming cost V 4 bases and J 6 bases; bases outside gene matches: 8. Germline V gene data show CDR1 as KGHSH and CDR2 as LQKENI. Here the CDR3 DNA reads TGTGCCAGCTCACTTTCGACAGGGGTGCTTCAGCCCCAGCATTTT. The encoded protein is CASSLSTGVLQPQHF.

This chain joins TRBV28 and TRBJ1-2, with a tentative D call TRBD1 (5 bases). V was clipped by 3 bases and J by 6 bases, with 11 bases between them. The germline gives CDR1 MDHEN, CDR2 SYDVKM. There are 13 residues in the CDR3. The CDR3 reads CASSFRAGHGYTF. CDR3 nucleotide sequence: TGTGCCAGCAGTTTCCGGGCGGGGCATGGCTACACCTTC.

This clone has more than one count but fewer than ten. This sequence joins TRBV5-1 and TRBJ2-7; 11 bases fit TRBD2. Trimming took 0 bases from V and 4 from J; bases not matched to a gene: 9. The CDR3 has 17 residues. Germline CDR1 and CDR2: SGHRS and YFSETQ. This CDR3 reads CASSLGGLAANQYEQYF. As DNA, the CDR3 is TGCGCCAGCAGCTTGGGGGGACTAGCGGCTAACCAATACGAGCAGTACTTC.

CDR3 DNA: TGTGCCAGCAGCCGTCCAGGGGCAACTAATGAAAAACTGTTTTTT. Translation: CASSRPGATNEKLFF. The genes are TRBV28 and TRBJ1-4; D is perhaps TRBD1 (6 bases). Germline V lookup: CDR1 MDHEN, CDR2 SYDVKM. This CDR3 spans 15 amino acids. Trimming took 6 bases from V and 0 from J, leaving 11 bases between them.

V and J are TRBV5-1 and TRBJ2-1, with 11 bases fitting TRBD2. Germline V gene sequence: CDR1 SGHRS, CDR2 YFSETQ. The ends lost 3 bases at V and 4 bases at J; junction bases unmatched: 3. The CDR3 extends over 15 amino acids. CDR3: CASSSGTSGYNEQFF. As DNA, the CDR3 is TGCGCCAGCAGCTCCGGGACTAGCGGATACAATGAGCAGTTCTTC.

The chain employs TRBV27 and TRBJ2-1; TRBD1 agrees at 7 bases. This CDR3 comprises 15 residues. V shed 6 bases, J shed 8 bases, and the junction held 13 bases outside the gene matches. The germline V gene has CDR1 MNHEY and CDR2 SMNVEV (reference sequence). The CDR3 loop reads CASSRVTTGMHEQFF. The CDR3 DNA is TGTGCCAGCAGCCGGGTAACGACAGGGATGCATGAGCAGTTCTTC.

This clone appeared once. The rearrangement links TRBV19 to TRBJ2-3; 9 bases map to TRBD1. CDR3 length: 13 residues. After removal of 8 bases from V and 1 base from J, the junction contained 1 base not matched to a gene. CDR1 and CDR2 from the germline V gene are LNHDA and SQIVND (reference sequence). This CDR3 is CASGDRGTDTQYF. CDR3 in DNA: TGTGCCAGTGGGGACAGGGGCACAGATACGCAGTATTTT. Filled out from reference TRBV19 and TRBJ2-3, the complete variable domain reads DGGITQSPKYLFRKEGQNVTLSCEQNLNHDAMYWYRQDPGQGLRLIYYSQIVNDFQKGDIAEGYSVSREKKESFPLTVTSAQKNPTAFYLCASGDRGTDTQYFGPGTRLTVL.

This clone was detected only once. The chain recombines TRBV9 with TRBJ1-5; 7 nucleotides align to TRBD1. This CDR3 region has 16 residues. Germline values: CDR1 SGDLS, CDR2 YYNGEE. The junction had 4 bases not matched to a gene; V was cut back by 0 bases and J by 1 base. The CDR3 DNA sequence: TGTGCCAGCAGCGTAGGGGCAGGGGGAAGCAATCAGCCCCAGCATTTT. Protein product: CASSVGAGGSNQPQHF.

The table lists this clone with a few counts. Distinct nucleotide sequences in the sample also encode this CDR3. This chain joins TRBV2 and TRBJ1-1; TRBD1 is a possible D gene (6 bases). The germline CDR1 and CDR2 sequences are SNHLY and FYNNEI. The CDR3 has 14 residues. V was cut by 7 bases and J by 0 bases, with 12 bases left in between. The CDR3 reads CASNTGGMNTEAFF. The DNA of the CDR3 is TGTGCCAGCAATACGGGGGGCATGAACACTGAAGCTTTCTTT.

The table lists this clone with a few counts. This chain connects TRBV2 to TRBJ2-5; D may be TRBD2 (5 bases). The CDR3 runs to 15 residues. CDR1 is SNHLY and CDR2 is FYNNEI in the germline V gene. V lost 6 bases to trimming and J lost 2 bases, with 16 bases between them. CDR3 loop: CASSKEGLAQETQYF. DNA of the CDR3: TGTGCCAGCAGCAAAGAAGGGCTAGCTCAAGAGACCCAGTACTTC.

V and J are TRBV7-8 and TRBJ2-3, with D possibly TRBD2 on 5 matching bases. The CDR3 is made up of 16 amino acids. Trimming cost V 5 bases and J 0 bases, with 15 bases left between them. Germline assignment: CDR1 SGHVS and CDR2 FQNEAQ. Written as DNA, the CDR3 is TGTGCCAGCAGCCTAAGGGCGGGCTGGAGCACAGATACGCAGTATTTT. Translation gives CASSLRAGWSTDTQYF. Drawing the rest from reference TRBV7-8 and TRBJ2-3, the complete variable domain is GAGVSQSPRYKVAKRGQDVALRCDPISGHVSLFWYQQALGQGPEFLTYFQNEAQLDKSGLPSDRFFAERPEGSVSTLKIQRTQQEDSAVYLCASSLRAGWSTDTQYFGPGTRLTVL.